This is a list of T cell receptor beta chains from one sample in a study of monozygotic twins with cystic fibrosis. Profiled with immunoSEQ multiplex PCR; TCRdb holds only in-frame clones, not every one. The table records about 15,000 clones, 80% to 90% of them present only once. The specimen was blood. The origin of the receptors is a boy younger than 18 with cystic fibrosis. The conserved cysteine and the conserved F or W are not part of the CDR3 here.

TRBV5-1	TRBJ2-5	ASSLDGMGLGETQY
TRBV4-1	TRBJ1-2	ASSQEVTGLAGYT
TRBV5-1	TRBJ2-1	ASSLGRTRYGDEQF
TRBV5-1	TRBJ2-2	ASSLVAGRTGELF
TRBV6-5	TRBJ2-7	ASRARDSFGEQY
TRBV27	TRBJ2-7	ASRLQTGEGYEQY
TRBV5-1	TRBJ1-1	ASSFRRGDTEAF
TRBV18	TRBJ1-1	ASSPRGKMGMNTEAF
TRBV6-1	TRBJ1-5	ASQGQGPNQPQH
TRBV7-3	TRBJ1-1	ASSSTRSVEAF
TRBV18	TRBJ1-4	ASSLAANEKLF
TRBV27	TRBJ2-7	ASSPRTSEAYEQY
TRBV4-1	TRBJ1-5	ASSQEVGQRKNQPQH
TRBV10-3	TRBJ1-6	AISGIDRRYSPLH
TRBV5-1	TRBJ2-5	ASSLTLPQETQY
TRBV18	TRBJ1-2	ASSPRELDGYT
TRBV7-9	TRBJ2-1	ASSFVGQGRGEQF
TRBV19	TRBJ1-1	ASSIAPQGDAF
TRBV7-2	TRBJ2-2	ASSPDGLAGVLSAGELF
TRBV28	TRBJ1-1	ARGGGQLNTEAF
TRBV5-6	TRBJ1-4	ASSWYGRTTNEKLF
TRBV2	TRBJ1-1	ASRTANTEAF
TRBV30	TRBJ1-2	AWGRLGGAYGYT
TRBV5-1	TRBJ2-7	ASSPTGTLYEQY
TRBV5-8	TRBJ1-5	ASSYPGSYQPQH
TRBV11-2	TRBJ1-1	ASSLGGREAF
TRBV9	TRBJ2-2	ASSVSTVDTGELF
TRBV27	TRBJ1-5	ASSFGQGNQPQH
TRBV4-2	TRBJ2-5	ASSHRTGTGGSETQY
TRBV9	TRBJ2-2	ASSEGTSGGGELF
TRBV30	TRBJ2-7	AWSWGSREQY
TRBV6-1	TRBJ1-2	ASTAVWRNYGYT
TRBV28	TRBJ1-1	ASSLLITEAF
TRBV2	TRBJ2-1	ATQVGSYNEQF
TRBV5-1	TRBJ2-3	ASSLELNTDTQY
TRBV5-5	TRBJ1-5	ASSLGGTFLSNQPQH
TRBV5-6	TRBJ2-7	ASSFADRTYEQY
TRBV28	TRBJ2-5	ASSPRTGKVEETQY
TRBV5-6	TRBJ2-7	ASSFRQDPYEQY
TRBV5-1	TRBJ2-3	ASSLVAGYADTQY
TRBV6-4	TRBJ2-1	ASSELSEQF